Presented here are 28 T cell receptor beta chains from one specimen sequenced in a study of T cells in localized non-small cell lung cancer. Clones were sequenced by immunoSEQ multiplex PCR, and TCRdb holds only the in-frame ones, with some missing. The table has around 83,000 clones, over 80% seen once. The source material was peripheral blood, sampled before any cancer treatment. These receptors were obtained from a man between 40 and 69 years old with stage I squamous cell lung carcinoma.

This clone was detected only once. V gene TRBV30 combines with J gene TRBJ2-7; weak D call: TRBD2 (5 bases). This CDR3 has 11 amino acids. Per germline, CDR1 GTSNPN and CDR2 SVGIG (reference sequence). V lost 4 bases and J 6 bases, leaving 10 bases between the germline ends. The CDR3 DNA follows: TGTGCCTGGATGAGGGATGGCGAGCAGTACTTC. As protein: CAWMRDGEQYF.

The chain employs TRBV7-9 and TRBJ2-7; D ambiguous. Germline CDR1 is SEHNR and CDR2 is FQNEAQ (reference sequence). CDR3 length: 13 amino acids. V dropped 1 base and J dropped 4 bases, with 8 bases sitting between them. This chain's CDR3 is CASSLGEAYEQYF. The CDR3 bases are TGTGCCAGCAGCTTAGGCGAGGCTTACGAGCAGTACTTC.

This rearrangement joins TRBV6-1 to TRBJ1-2; no firm D call. Germline V gene lookup returns CDR1 MNHNS and CDR2 SASEGT. This CDR3 region has 13 residues. V shed 4 bases and J shed 6 bases, with 12 bases lying between them. The CDR3 region has the DNA TGTGCCAGCAGTGTAGGCACCTGGGATGGCTACACCTTC. Its translation: CASSVGTWDGYTF.

Only a few counts were recorded for this clone. The gene calls are TRBV14 and TRBJ1-1, with TRBD1 as a possible D gene (5 bases). From germline, CDR1 is SGHDN and CDR2 FVKESK. The CDR3 totals 14 residues. V dropped 1 base and J dropped 0 bases, with 6 bases sitting between them. CDR3 sequence: CASSQGTLNTEAFF. DNA for the CDR3: TGTGCCAGCAGCCAAGGGACATTGAACACTGAAGCTTTCTTT.

CDR3 DNA: TGTGCCAGCAGCTCCGTGGCGGGGACCACCTACAATGAGCAGTTCTTC. This gives the protein CASSSVAGTTYNEQFF. The chain is built from TRBV7-3 and TRBJ2-1; D is perhaps TRBD2 (6 bases). The CDR3 extends over 16 amino acids. V lost 4 bases and J lost 2, with 15 bases in between. Germline V gene sequence: CDR1 SGHTA, CDR2 FQGTGA.

The rearrangement uses TRBV7-2 and TRBJ2-2; weak D call: TRBD1 (6 bases). Germline CDR1 and CDR2: SGHTA and FQGNSA. This CDR3 is 16 amino acids long. Trimming pared 4 bases from V and 5 bases from J, leaving 17 bases between. CDR3 loop: CASSSYRTALTGELFF. CDR3 DNA: TGTGCCAGCAGCTCTTACCGGACAGCCTTAACCGGGGAGCTGTTTTTT.

The rearrangement links TRBV20-1 to TRBJ1-1, with no clear D. V dropped 4 bases and J dropped 3 bases, with 6 bases sitting between them. From germline, CDR1 is DFQATT and CDR2 SNEGSKA (reference sequence). CDR3 size: 11 residues. The CDR3 sequence is CSAKTYTEAFF. The CDR3 DNA follows: TGCAGTGCTAAAACCTACACTGAAGCTTTCTTT.

V gene TRBV5-1 combines with J gene TRBJ1-1; 9 nucleotides line up with TRBD1. Germline lookup yields CDR1 SGHRS and CDR2 YFSETQ. This CDR3 contains 16 residues. The J segment lost 3 bases and the V segment lost 4 bases, leaving 10 bases of the junction unmatched. CDR3 sequence: CASSRTGGPPHTEAFF. The CDR3 DNA is TGCGCCAGCAGCCGTACAGGGGGCCCCCCTCACACTGAAGCTTTCTTT.

The chain joins TRBV28 to TRBJ2-7; perhaps TRBD2 as D (5 bases). V gave up 10 bases and J gave up 5 bases, with 18 bases separating them. From germline, CDR1 is MDHEN and CDR2 SYDVKM. CDR3 length equals 13 residues. The CDR3 sequence: CATQPGRLNEQYF. The CDR3 DNA reads as TGTGCCACCCAACCGGGAAGGCTCAACGAGCAGTACTTC.

This clone has just one count. At one end, the junction sequence differs from germline, possibly due to a read error. V usage is TRBV30 and J usage is TRBJ1-4; no clear D. In germline, CDR1 is GTSNPN, CDR2 SVGIG (reference sequence). This CDR3 has 14 residues. CDR3 loop: CALSVIATNEKLFF. The CDR3 region has the DNA TGTGCCTTGAGTGTCATTGCAACTAATGAAAAACTGTTTTTT.

This chain uses TRBV9 with TRBJ2-3, with TRBD2 as a possible D gene (7 bases). Deletions cut 7 bases from V and 0 bases from J, with 12 bases between. The length of the CDR3 is 14 residues. Germline V gene sequence: CDR1 SGDLS, CDR2 YYNGEE. Written as DNA, the CDR3 is TGTGCCAGCGGGGGGGCAGAGAGCACAGATACGCAGTATTTT. Encoded protein: CASGGAESTDTQYF.

The chain joins TRBV28 to TRBJ1-2, with D perhaps TRBD1 (5 bases). The germline CDR1 and CDR2 sequences are MDHEN and SYDVKM. This CDR3 comprises 15 residues. Trimming shortened V by 5 bases and J by 5 bases, and 18 bases separated the two germline ends. DNA for the CDR3: TGTGCCAGCAGTAACTGGGCCCGGGGGGGGTATGGCTACACCTTC. It yields the protein CASSNWARGGYGYTF.

V usage is TRBV7-3 and J usage is TRBJ1-6; perhaps TRBD1 as D (6 bases). V lost 5 bases and J 10 bases, leaving 12 bases between the germline ends. CDR1 and CDR2 (germline): SGHTA, FQGTGA. CDR3 size: 13 residues. CDR3 in DNA: TGTGCCAGCAGCAACGGGGGGCTCTCACCCCTCCACTTT. Translation: CASSNGGLSPLHF. The whole variable domain, remainder taken from reference TRBV7-3 and TRBJ1-6, is GAGVSQTPSNKVTEKGKYVELRCDPISGHTALYWYRQSLGQGPEFLIYFQGTGAADDSGLPNDRFFAVRPEGSVSTLKIQRTERGDSAVYLCASSNGGLSPLHFGNGTRLTVT.

This clone was observed a handful of times. The chain combines TRBV5-4 with TRBJ2-1; 7 bases agree with TRBD2. V gave up 2 bases and J gave up 10 bases; unmatched junction bases: 9. Looked up from germline, CDR1 is SGHNT and CDR2 is YYREEE (reference sequence). The CDR3 covers 14 residues. The CDR3 bases are TGTGCCAGCAGCTTTGCTCCACTAGCGAAGGAGCAGTTCTTC. The encoded protein is CASSFAPLAKEQFF.

In DNA, the CDR3 is TGCGCCAGCAGCTTGCGAGGATCAACTGACGCTGAAGCTTTCTTT. This codes for CASSLRGSTDAEAFF. The chain carries TRBV5-1 and TRBJ1-1; unclear D gene. Germline V gene lookup returns CDR1 SGHRS and CDR2 YFSETQ. Trimming took 1 base from V and 6 from J, leaving 16 bases between them. This CDR3 is built from 15 residues.

J is TRBJ1-2 and V is TRBV10-3; TRBD1 is a possible D gene (5 bases). Germline CDR1 ENHRY, CDR2 SYGVKD. CDR3 length: 14 residues. Trimming stripped 0 bases from V and 6 bases from J, with 11 bases between. The DNA of the CDR3 is TGTGCCATCAGTGAGTCGAAGGGGCAGGATGGCTACACCTTC. Translation gives CAISESKGQDGYTF.

This CDR3 reads CASSGDSSSYNEQFF. The DNA of the CDR3 is TGTGCCAGCAGTGGGGACAGTAGCTCCTACAATGAGCAGTTCTTC. The chain carries TRBV2 and TRBJ2-1, with TRBD1 matching 7 bases. Germline V lookup: CDR1 SNHLY, CDR2 FYNNEI. V lost 4 bases, J lost 0 bases, and 3 bases stayed unmatched. The CDR3 runs to 15 residues.

The J gene is TRBJ2-3, the V gene TRBV6-6, with D hard to call. Germline assignment: CDR1 MNHNY and CDR2 SVGAGI (reference sequence). The CDR3 has 16 residues. V lost 0 bases to trimming and J lost 0 bases, with 10 bases between them. The CDR3 region is CASSYSTAASTDTQYF. CDR3 bases: TGTGCCAGCAGTTACTCGACTGCCGCTAGCACAGATACGCAGTATTTT.

This clone was seen only once. This sequence joins TRBV7-9 and TRBJ1-4; 7 bases align to TRBD1. The germline V gene has CDR1 SEHNR and CDR2 FQNEAQ (reference sequence). This CDR3 contains 15 residues. With 6 bases clipped from V and 4 bases from J, the junction kept 8 bases outside the gene matches. The CDR3 sequence: CASSRGGQVNEKLFF. For the CDR3, the DNA is TGTGCCAGCAGTCGGGGTGGACAGGTTAATGAAAAACTGTTTTTT.

The table lists this clone with a few counts. The chain couples TRBV6-1 to TRBJ1-2, with 7 bases lining up with TRBD1. Unmatched junction bases numbered 13, after V lost 5 bases and J lost 7 bases. Germline CDR1 is MNHNS and CDR2 is SASEGT. The CDR3 length is 15 residues. CDR3: CASSNRDRASLGYTF. CDR3 DNA: TGTGCCAGCAGTAACCGGGACAGAGCCTCTCTTGGCTACACCTTC.

This sequence joins TRBV5-1 and TRBJ2-3, with 11 bases matching TRBD2. The CDR3 spans 17 residues. Trimming removed 2 bases from V and 2 bases from J; junction bases left unmatched: 7. From germline, CDR1 is SGHRS and CDR2 YFSETQ. CDR3 sequence: CASSLGLAGGLTDTQYF. The CDR3 DNA reads as TGCGCCAGCAGCTTAGGGCTAGCGGGGGGTCTCACAGATACGCAGTATTTT.

The chain links TRBV7-6 to TRBJ1-3, with unresolved D. Germline CDR1 SGHVS, CDR2 FNYEAQ. The ends were cut back, 3 bases at V and 6 bases at J, with 15 bases in the middle. CDR3 length: 15 amino acids. In nucleotides, the CDR3 is TGTGCCAGCAGCTTCTCGGGGTATCAGGAAAACACCATATATTTT. Protein sequence: CASSFSGYQENTIYF.

The chain employs TRBV6-5 and TRBJ2-7; 9 bases fit TRBD1. V was pared by 1 base and J by 1 base, with 2 bases of the junction left unmatched. The CDR3 is made up of 15 amino acids. The V gene's germline CDR1 is MNHEY and CDR2 SVGAGI. The CDR3 bases are TGTGCCAGCAGTTACTTAGGACAGGGGTCCTACGAGCAGTACTTC. As protein: CASSYLGQGSYEQYF.

The chain employs TRBV7-9 and TRBJ1-2, with D perhaps TRBD1 (6 bases). The CDR3 is 13 residues long. Trimming removed 5 bases at V and 8 bases at J, with 15 bases between. Germline V lookup: CDR1 SEHNR, CDR2 FQNEAQ (reference sequence). CDR3 loop: CASSPTGMGGYTF. CDR3 nucleotide sequence: TGTGCCAGCAGCCCTACAGGGATGGGCGGCTACACCTTC.

The J gene is TRBJ2-6, the V gene TRBV2, with unresolved D. Per germline, CDR1 SNHLY and CDR2 FYNNEI. Trimming took off 2 bases at V and 1 base at J, with 6 bases between the two ends. This CDR3 has 15 amino acids. CDR3 region: CASSEWGSGANVLTF. In nucleotides, the CDR3 is TGTGCCAGCAGTGAATGGGGATCTGGGGCCAACGTCCTGACTTTC.

This chain uses TRBV5-1 with TRBJ2-3; 12 bases align to TRBD1. J was trimmed by 2 bases and V by 4 bases; bases with no gene match: 17. Germline loops: CDR1 SGHRS, CDR2 YFSETQ. This CDR3 is built from 20 residues. The CDR3 DNA reads TGCGCCAGCAGCAAGGGACAGGGGGCTGGAAGGTGGACTGTCACAGATACGCAGTATTTT. Translation gives CASSKGQGAGRWTVTDTQYF.

The chain carries TRBV5-1 and TRBJ1-1; a weak D match, TRBD1 (6 bases). This CDR3 region has 16 residues. Per germline, CDR1 SGHRS and CDR2 YFSETQ. V gave up 1 base and J gave up 5 bases, with 18 bases separating them. The CDR3 DNA reads as TGCGCCAGCAGCTTGATGGGGGCGAGTGTCGATACTGAAGCTTTCTTT. This translates into CASSLMGASVDTEAFF.

The gene calls are TRBV4-2 and TRBJ1-6, with TRBD1 identical over 11 bases. Germline lookup yields CDR1 LGHNA and CDR2 YNFKEQ. J lost 8 bases, V lost 4 bases, and 4 bases had no gene match. This CDR3 has 15 residues. CDR3 sequence reads: CASSRPGQGDSPLHF. The CDR3 nucleotides read TGTGCCAGCAGCCGGCCGGGACAGGGGGATTCACCCCTCCACTTT.